This T cell receptor beta chain was captured in a study of T cell responses to AZD1222 COVID-19 vaccine. The ends were cut back, 3 bases at V and 8 bases at J, with 13 bases in the middle. CDR3 length: 13 amino acids. Study-level points and caveats: Among spike-specific TCRs, nearly half reportedly target unmutated variant regions.

Repertoires were generated with immunoSEQ multiplex PCR, while TCRdb's copy carries only in-frame clones and drops some. The sample has around 150,000 clones, around 93% seen once. In regard to this clone: Its antigen is not identified.

The chain joins TRBV12-3 or TRBV12-4 to TRBJ1-1, with D perhaps matching TRBD1 (6 bases). This receptor was obtained from an adult who received the AZD1222 COVID-19 vaccine. Sequences were derived from peripheral blood, sampled 28 days after the second AZD1222 dose. As DNA, the CDR3 is TGTGCCAGCAGTTTTTCTGCCGGGACAGAAGCTTTCTTT. Its translation is CASSFSAGTEAFF.